Described below is a single T cell receptor beta chain sequence and its context. Its antigen is not yet known. Nothing much larger sits one base from this clone, and base qualities are not available. This sample was taken from a study of blood T cell repertoires in COVID-19 (dated by TCRdb to 2020 to 2021). Background for the entire study: Collaborator samples came from the United States, Italy and Spain and covered acute and convalescent phases of COVID-19. HLA class I and class II types, where available, came from metadata supplied by the sample provider rather than from assay-based typing. Deeply sampled blood TCRbeta repertoires from subjects exposed to, actively infected with, or recovered from COVID-19 were included in the dataset. Nearly every sample came with metadata listing a de-identified subject ID, COVID-19 status, age in years and sex. The samples were drawn from two sources: the first 160 participants of the ongoing ImmuneRACE study, and over 950 subjects contributed by 6 global collaborators. A freely available public database, intended as a resource for researchers studying the immune response to SARS-CoV-2, is where the repertoires were released. The material from the prospective study consisted of cDNA or gDNA derived from T cells, B-cell-depleted T cells, or PBMCs. On the study overall, not on this receptor specifically: The quantity of clinical and demographic metadata differed by source and by participant and was supplied without curation.

The immunoSEQ Assay, a bias-controlled multiplex PCR, was used to amplify TCRbeta CDR3 regions from genomic DNA. Concerning the study's data processing: Within the assay, amplification of reference gene primers was used to estimate how many nucleated cells each sample contained. To quantify the absolute abundance of each unique TCRbeta CDR3 rearrangement, sequence reads were collapsed and filtered. Productive Simpson clonality was computed per sample as the square root of Simpson's diversity index over productive rearrangements. TCRdb limited this immuneACCESS table to in-frame rearrangements with V and J called. A share of clones is missing; checked studies link under half to unresolved V genes, and the rest is unexplained. V, J and clone size are taken as reported in that table, and D and trimming were inferred from the DNA itself. This sample is represented by approximately 500,000 clones; approximately 92% of them were singletons. Roughly 1% of the sample belongs to the ten largest clones.

One collaborating source in Seattle enrolled patients while the patients were actively infected and followed the patients over time throughout the course of disease. The collaborating institutions used their own protocols to collect whole blood in K2EDTA tubes. Collaborator samples were shipped for TCRbeta analysis as frozen whole blood, isolated PBMCs, or DNA extracted from either sample type. The CDR3 holds 18 amino acids from the cysteine to the phenylalanine. This entry keeps only the CDR3 DNA: 54 bases, framed from base 1. Per the germline V gene (reference sequence), LGHDT is the CDR1 and YNNKEL is the CDR2. V is shortened by 0 bases, J by 0 bases, and the region joining them spans 16 bases.

Rearrangement joined TRBV3-1 (or the pseudogene TRBV3-2) to TRBJ2-3; TRBD2 is a weak D gene call, 6 bases matching. The sequenced sample consisted of peripheral blood. The TCR was taken from a man younger than 35 with COVID-19, enrolled during active disease. The DNA is as follows: TGTGCCAGCAGCCAAGATTTCCCCGTGAGCGGGAGCACAGATACGCAGTATTTT. It translates as CASSQDFPVSGSTDTQYF.